This passage covers 8 T cell receptor beta chains from one sample sequenced in a study of CD8 T cells in ankylosing spondylitis. Study findings and constraints: It appeared that ankylosing spondylitis blood was characterized by a TCR beta motif of about 8 highly homologous variants.

No cognate antigen is known for these TCRs. MiXCR was run by TCRdb on the 5' RACE reads, yielding one entry per CDR3 protein. The repertoire includes about 480,000 distinct CDR3 sequences, over 15% of them detected once, and just over 1% sits in the top ten. The material sequenced was blood, either unsorted or a sorted T cell fraction (not recorded which). The receptor source for this set is a male donor with ankylosing spondylitis.

This clonotype was seen repeatedly, ten times or more. V and J are TRBV12-3 or TRBV12-4 and TRBJ1-5; 7 bases line up with TRBD1. The CDR3 runs to 13 residues. With 8 bases clipped from V and 3 bases from J, the junction kept 4 bases outside the gene matches. Here the CDR3 reads CASSGQPNQPQHF. The CDR3 DNA reads as TGTGCCAGCTCGGGACAGCCCAATCAGCCCCAGCATTTT.

This clonotype turned up a few times. One end of the junction does not line up with germline, which may come from a read error. The J gene is TRBJ1-3, the V gene TRBV7-7, with TRBD1 as a possible D gene (5 bases). Germline CDR1 and CDR2: SSHAT and FNYEAQ (reference sequence). CDR3 length: 14 residues. The DNA for the CDR3 is TGTGCTAGCAGCACCGGGACCCGGGCGGACACCATATATTTT. Translated: CASSTGTRADTIYF. Together with reference TRBV7-7 and TRBJ1-3, the CDR3 gives the full variable domain: GAGVSQSPRYKVTKRGQDVTLRCDPISSHATLYWYQQALGQGPEFLTYFNYEAQPDKSGLPSDRFSAERPEGSISTLTIQRTEQRDSAMYRCASSTGTRADTIYFGEGSWLTVV.

This clonotype was detected a few times. V gene TRBV20-1 combines with J gene TRBJ2-5; D may be TRBD2 (6 bases). CDR1 and CDR2 (germline): DFQATT, SNEGSKA (reference sequence). Trimming took 5 bases from V and 1 from J, leaving 11 bases between them. The CDR3 consists of 13 residues. CDR3 region: CSAAAGSQETQYF. In DNA form, the CDR3 reads TGCAGTGCTGCGGCGGGAAGCCAAGAGACCCAGTACTTC.

This clonotype has only a few counts. The CDR3 reads CSATSTGETQYF. The CDR3 DNA reads as TGCAGTGCTACCTCAACGGGGGAGACCCAGTACTTC. This sequence joins TRBV20-1 and TRBJ2-5; possibly TRBD2 for D (5 bases). Germline values: CDR1 DFQATT, CDR2 SNEGSKA (reference sequence). V was cut by 4 bases and J by 5 bases, with 11 bases left in between. The CDR3 length is 12 residues.

This clonotype was seen ten or more times. The rearrangement links TRBV20-1 to TRBJ2-3; D unresolved. Germline loops: CDR1 DFQATT, CDR2 SNEGSKA (reference sequence). This CDR3 is 14 amino acids long. Trimming took 4 bases from V and 1 from J, leaving 12 bases between them. CDR3 protein: CSATETGRTDTQYF. As DNA, the CDR3 is TGCAGTGCTACCGAGACCGGCCGCACAGATACGCAGTATTTT.

The V and J genes are TRBV28 and TRBJ2-7, with D perhaps assigned TRBD1 or TRBD2 (6 bases each). The germline V gene has CDR1 MDHEN and CDR2 SYDVKM. Trimming shortened V by 3 bases and J by 1 base, and 13 bases separated the two germline ends. The CDR3 totals 15 residues. The CDR3 loop is CASSFPRGQSYEQYF. The CDR3, as DNA: TGTGCCAGCAGTTTTCCCCGGGGGCAATCCTACGAGCAGTACTTC.

The chain employs TRBV2 and TRBJ2-1; 11 positions match TRBD2. CDR1 and CDR2 from the germline V gene are SNHLY and FYNNEI. J gave up 7 bases and V 7 bases, and 15 bases lay outside the gene matches. This CDR3 is 17 amino acids long. This CDR3 reads CASNEAASGRFLNEQFF. CDR3 bases: TGTGCCAGCAACGAGGCGGCTAGCGGGAGGTTTTTGAATGAGCAGTTCTTC.

This chain joins TRBV20-1 and TRBJ1-1, with D possibly being TRBD1 (5 bases). V was shortened by 1 base and J by 5 bases, with 17 bases between the two germline ends. The length of the CDR3 is 15 residues. Per the germline V gene, CDR1 is DFQATT and CDR2 is SNEGSKA (reference sequence). The CDR3 loop reads CSARAAGLLTTEAFF. CDR3 bases: TGCAGTGCTAGAGCCGCGGGACTACTTACGACTGAAGCTTTCTTT.